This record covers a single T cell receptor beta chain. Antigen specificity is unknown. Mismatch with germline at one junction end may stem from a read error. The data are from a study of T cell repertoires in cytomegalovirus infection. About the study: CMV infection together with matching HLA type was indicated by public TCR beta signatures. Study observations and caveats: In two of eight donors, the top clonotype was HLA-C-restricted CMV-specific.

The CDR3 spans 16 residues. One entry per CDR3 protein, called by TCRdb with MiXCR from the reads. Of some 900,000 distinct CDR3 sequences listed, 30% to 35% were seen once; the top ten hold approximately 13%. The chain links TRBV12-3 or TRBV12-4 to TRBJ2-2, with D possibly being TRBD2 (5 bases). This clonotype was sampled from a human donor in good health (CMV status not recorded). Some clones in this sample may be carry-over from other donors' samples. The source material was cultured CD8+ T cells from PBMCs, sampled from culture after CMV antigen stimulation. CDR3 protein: CASSLTYGWNTGKLFF. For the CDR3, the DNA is TGTGCCAGCAGCCTTACGTACGGCTGGAACACCGGGAAGCTGTTTTTT.